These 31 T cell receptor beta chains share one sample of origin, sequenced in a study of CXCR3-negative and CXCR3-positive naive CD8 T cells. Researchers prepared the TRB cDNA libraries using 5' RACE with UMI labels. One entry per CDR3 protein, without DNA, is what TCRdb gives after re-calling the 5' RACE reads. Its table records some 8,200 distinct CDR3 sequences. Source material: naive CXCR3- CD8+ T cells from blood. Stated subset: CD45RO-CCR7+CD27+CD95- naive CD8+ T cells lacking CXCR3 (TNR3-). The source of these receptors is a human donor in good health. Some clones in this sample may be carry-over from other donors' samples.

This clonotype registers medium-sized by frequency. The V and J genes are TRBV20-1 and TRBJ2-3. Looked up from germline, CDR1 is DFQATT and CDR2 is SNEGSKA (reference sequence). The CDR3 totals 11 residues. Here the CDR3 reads CSARWTDTQYF.

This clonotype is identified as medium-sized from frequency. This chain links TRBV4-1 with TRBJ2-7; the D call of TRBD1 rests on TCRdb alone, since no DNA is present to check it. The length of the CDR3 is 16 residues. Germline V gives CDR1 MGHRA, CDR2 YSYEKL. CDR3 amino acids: CASSQDRWTSPYEQYF.

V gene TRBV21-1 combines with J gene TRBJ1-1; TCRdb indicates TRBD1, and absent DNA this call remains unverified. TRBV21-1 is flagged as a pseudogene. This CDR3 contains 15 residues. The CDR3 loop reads CAETVSGRPTSPPFF.

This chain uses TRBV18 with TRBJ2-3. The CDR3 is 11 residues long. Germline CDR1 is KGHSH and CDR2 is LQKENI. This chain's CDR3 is CASSPTDTQYF.

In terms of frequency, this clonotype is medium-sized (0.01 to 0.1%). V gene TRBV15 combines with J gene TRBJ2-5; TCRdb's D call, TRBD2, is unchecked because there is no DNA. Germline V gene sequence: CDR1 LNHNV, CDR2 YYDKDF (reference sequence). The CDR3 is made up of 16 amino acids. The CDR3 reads CATSERWAGRYWTQYF.

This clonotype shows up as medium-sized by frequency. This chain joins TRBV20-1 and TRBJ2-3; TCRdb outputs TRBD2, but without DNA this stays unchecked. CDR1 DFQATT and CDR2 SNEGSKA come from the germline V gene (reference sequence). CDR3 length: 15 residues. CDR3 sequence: CSARRLAGRKDTQYF.

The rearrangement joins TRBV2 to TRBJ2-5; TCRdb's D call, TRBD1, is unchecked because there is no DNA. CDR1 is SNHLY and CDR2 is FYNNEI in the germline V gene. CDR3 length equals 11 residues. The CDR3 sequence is CAAQRGETQYF.

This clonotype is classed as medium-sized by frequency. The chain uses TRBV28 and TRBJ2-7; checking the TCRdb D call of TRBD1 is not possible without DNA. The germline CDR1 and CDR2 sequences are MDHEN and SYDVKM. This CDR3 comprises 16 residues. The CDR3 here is CASSPPGTYYSYEQYF.

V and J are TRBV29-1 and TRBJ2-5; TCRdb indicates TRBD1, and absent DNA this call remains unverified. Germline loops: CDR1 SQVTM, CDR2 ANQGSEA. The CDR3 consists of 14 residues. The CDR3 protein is CSILGAGYQETQYF.

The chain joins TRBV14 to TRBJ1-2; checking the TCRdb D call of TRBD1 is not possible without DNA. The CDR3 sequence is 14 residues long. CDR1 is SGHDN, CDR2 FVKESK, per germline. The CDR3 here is CASSPGNWLDGYTF.

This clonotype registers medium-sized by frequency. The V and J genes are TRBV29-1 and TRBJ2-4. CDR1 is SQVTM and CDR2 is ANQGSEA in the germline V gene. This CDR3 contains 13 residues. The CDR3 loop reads CSVEGLAKNIQYF.

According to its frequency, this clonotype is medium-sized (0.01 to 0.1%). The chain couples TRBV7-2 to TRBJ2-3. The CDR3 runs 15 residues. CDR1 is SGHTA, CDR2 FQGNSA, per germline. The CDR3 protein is CASSLKTWVADTQYF.

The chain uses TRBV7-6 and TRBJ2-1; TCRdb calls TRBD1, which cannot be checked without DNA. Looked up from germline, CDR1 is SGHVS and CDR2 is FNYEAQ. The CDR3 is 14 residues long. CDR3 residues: CASSSQPGPNEQFF.

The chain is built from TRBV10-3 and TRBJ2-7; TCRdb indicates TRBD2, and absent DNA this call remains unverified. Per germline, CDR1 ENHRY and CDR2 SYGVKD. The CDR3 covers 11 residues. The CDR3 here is CAIRRGGEQYF.

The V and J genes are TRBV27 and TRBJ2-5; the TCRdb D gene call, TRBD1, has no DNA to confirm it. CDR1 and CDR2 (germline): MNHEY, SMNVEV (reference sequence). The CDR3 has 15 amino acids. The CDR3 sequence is CASSLSMTEAETQYF.

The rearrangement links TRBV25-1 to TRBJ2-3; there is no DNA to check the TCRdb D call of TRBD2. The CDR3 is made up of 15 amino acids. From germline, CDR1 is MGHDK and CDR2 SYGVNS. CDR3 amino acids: CASSEWASGRDTQYF.

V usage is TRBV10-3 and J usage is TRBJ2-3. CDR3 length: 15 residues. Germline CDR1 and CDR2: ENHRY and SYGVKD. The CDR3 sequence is CAISEPATSTDTQYF.

The CDR3 reads CASSVGKSSYNSPLHF. V is TRBV9 and J is TRBJ1-6. This CDR3 has 16 residues. From germline, CDR1 is SGDLS and CDR2 YYNGEE. Filled out from reference TRBV9 and TRBJ1-6, the complete variable domain reads DSGVTQTPKHLITATGQRVTLRCSPRSGDLSVYWYQQSLDQGLQFLIQYYNGEERAKGNILERFSAQQFPDLHSELNLSSLELGDSALYFCASSVGKSSYNSPLHFGNGTRLTVT.

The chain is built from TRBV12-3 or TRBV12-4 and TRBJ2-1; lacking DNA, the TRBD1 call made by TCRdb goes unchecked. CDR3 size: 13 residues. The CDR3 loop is CASSRGRYNEQFF.

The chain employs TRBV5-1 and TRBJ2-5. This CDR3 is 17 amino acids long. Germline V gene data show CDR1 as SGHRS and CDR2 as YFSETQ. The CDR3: CASSLVLSEVTQETQYF.

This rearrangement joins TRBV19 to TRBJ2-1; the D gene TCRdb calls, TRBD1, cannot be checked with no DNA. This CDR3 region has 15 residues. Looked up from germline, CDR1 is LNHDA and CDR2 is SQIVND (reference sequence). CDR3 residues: CASLAGASSYNEQFF. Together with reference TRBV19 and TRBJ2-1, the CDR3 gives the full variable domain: DGGITQSPKYLFRKEGQNVTLSCEQNLNHDAMYWYRQDPGQGLRLIYYSQIVNDFQKGDIAEGYSVSREKKESFPLTVTSAQKNPTAFYLCASLAGASSYNEQFFGPGTRLTVL.

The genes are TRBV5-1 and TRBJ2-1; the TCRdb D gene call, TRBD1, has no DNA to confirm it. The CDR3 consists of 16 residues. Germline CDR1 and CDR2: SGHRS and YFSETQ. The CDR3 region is CASSLHTGTGYNEQFF.

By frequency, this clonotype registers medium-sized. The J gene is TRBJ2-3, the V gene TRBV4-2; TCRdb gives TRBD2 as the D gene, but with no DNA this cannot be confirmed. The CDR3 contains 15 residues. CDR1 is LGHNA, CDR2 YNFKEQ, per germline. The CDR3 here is CASSRGAGEADTQYF.

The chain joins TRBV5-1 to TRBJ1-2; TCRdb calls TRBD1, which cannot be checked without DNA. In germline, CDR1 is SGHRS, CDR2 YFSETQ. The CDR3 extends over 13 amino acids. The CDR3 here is CASSPPEDNGYTF.

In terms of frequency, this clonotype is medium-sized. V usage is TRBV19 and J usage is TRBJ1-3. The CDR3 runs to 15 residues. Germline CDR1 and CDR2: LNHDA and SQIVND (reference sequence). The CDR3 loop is CASSIGHPYGNTIYF.

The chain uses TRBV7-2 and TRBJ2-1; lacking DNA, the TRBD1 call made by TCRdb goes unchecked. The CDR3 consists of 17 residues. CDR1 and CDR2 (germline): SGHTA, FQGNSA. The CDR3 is CDGSLLFGGTPGHEQFF.

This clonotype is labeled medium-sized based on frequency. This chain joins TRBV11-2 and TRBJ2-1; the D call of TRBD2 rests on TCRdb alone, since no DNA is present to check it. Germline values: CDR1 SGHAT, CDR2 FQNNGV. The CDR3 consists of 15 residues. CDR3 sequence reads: CASSTPGLAWHEQFF.

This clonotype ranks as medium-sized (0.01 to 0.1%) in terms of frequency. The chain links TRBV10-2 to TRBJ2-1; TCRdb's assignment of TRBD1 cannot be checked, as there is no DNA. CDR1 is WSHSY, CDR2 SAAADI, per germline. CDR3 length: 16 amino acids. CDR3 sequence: CASEAGAGVFYNEQFF.

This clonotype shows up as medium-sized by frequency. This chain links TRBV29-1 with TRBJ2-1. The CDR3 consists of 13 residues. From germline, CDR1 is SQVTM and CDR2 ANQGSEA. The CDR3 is CSVEVSAYNEQFF.

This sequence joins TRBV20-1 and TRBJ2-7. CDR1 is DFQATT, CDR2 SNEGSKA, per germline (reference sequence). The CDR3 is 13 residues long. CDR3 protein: CSARDPGYYEQYF.

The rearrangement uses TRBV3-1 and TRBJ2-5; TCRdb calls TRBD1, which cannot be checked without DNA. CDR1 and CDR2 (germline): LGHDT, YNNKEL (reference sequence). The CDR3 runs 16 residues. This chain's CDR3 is CASSPNPGQGKETQYF.